This T cell receptor (beta chain) was sequenced for a study of control samples from healthy donors and cancer patients. The CDR3 is 15 amino acids. Per the germline V gene, CDR1 is MNHEY and CDR2 is SMNVEV (reference sequence). The V gene lost 5 bases and the J gene lost 2 bases, with 14 bases spanning the gap. TCRdb keeps only in-frame clones here, not all; method: immunoSEQ multiplex PCR. This sample carries about 82,000 clones, approximately 89% of them seen once, and the ten largest clones take 20%. The source is a man aged 50 to 60 in good health. Sequenced: blood. The genes are TRBV27 and TRBJ2-3, with D tentatively TRBD1 (6 bases). The CDR3 reads CASSPIQGHTDTQYF. As DNA, the CDR3 is TGTGCCAGCAGTCCTATACAGGGACACACAGATACGCAGTATTTT.